These 3 T cell receptor beta chains share one sample of origin, sequenced in a study of T cell changes during pregnancy in multiple sclerosis. Measured with immunoSEQ multiplex PCR; TCRdb has only the in-frame clones, and not every one. The table shows about 61,000 clones, with approximately 90% occurring only once. Source: peripheral blood, taken in the first trimester of pregnancy. These TCRs come from a female donor in good health, enrolled as a control in a pregnancy study.

This rearrangement joins TRBV19 to TRBJ2-7; D is ambiguous. V was clipped by 3 bases and J by 4 bases, with 7 bases between them. The CDR3 spans 12 residues. The germline V gene encodes CDR1 LNHDA and CDR2 SQIVND (reference sequence). CDR3 amino acids: CASSMEQYEQYF. The CDR3 nucleotides read TGTGCCAGTAGTATGGAACAGTACGAGCAGTACTTC.

V gene TRBV12-5 combines with J gene TRBJ1-5, with 7 bases aligning to TRBD1. This CDR3 is built from 14 residues. Germline CDR1 LGHNT, CDR2 FRNRAP. J was trimmed by 6 bases and V by 1 base; bases with no gene match: 3. The CDR3 DNA is TGTGCTAGTGGTTTGGGACAGGGAGGTCAGCCCCAGCATTTT. As protein: CASGLGQGGQPQHF.

The rearrangement joins TRBV6-1 to TRBJ2-7; 9 bases agree with TRBD1. The CDR3 has 15 residues. Germline CDR1 and CDR2: MNHNS and SASEGT. The V and J ends lost 2 bases and 0 bases, in that order; junction bases with no gene match: 2. In DNA, the CDR3 is TGTGCCAGCAGTGAATGGGGACAGGGCTCCTACGAGCAGTACTTC. This encodes CASSEWGQGSYEQYF.